The text below deals with one TCR beta chain. The CDR3 spans 15 residues. In germline, CDR1 is SGHVS, CDR2 FNYEAQ. Between the trimmed V and J ends, which lost 5 bases and 2 bases, there was a span of 13 bases. This sample was included in a study of CD8 T cells in Susac syndrome. It was with random hexamers that 0.5 to 1 ug RNA was reverse transcribed. Each CDR3 protein gets one entry after TCRdb re-called the immunoSEQ multiplex PCR reads with MiXCR. The sample comprises roughly 89,000 distinct CDR3 sequences, approximately 96% of which are singletons, and 0.62% rests with the top ten. The chain links TRBV7-6 to TRBJ1-5; possible D gene TRBD1, 6 bases. Sequenced: CD8+ T cells from PBMCs. This TCR was sampled from a human donor with Susac syndrome. CDR3 sequence (DNA): TGTGCCAGCAGCCGGGGAGGGGGTCGCAATCAGCCCCAGCATTTT. It is translated as CASSRGGGRNQPQHF.